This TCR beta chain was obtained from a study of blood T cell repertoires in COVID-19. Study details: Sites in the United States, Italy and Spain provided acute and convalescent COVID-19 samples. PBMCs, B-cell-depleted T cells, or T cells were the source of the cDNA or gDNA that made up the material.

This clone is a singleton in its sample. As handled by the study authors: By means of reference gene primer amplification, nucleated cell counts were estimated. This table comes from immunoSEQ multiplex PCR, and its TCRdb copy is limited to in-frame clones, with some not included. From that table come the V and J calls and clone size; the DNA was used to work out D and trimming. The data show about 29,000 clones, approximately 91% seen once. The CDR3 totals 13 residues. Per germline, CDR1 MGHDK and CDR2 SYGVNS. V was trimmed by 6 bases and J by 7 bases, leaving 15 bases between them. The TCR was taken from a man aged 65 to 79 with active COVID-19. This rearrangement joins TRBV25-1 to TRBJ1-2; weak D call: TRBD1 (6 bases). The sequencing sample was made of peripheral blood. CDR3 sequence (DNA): TGTGCCAGCAGGGAACAGGGTTCTGGTGGCTACACCTTC. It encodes CASREQGSGGYTF.